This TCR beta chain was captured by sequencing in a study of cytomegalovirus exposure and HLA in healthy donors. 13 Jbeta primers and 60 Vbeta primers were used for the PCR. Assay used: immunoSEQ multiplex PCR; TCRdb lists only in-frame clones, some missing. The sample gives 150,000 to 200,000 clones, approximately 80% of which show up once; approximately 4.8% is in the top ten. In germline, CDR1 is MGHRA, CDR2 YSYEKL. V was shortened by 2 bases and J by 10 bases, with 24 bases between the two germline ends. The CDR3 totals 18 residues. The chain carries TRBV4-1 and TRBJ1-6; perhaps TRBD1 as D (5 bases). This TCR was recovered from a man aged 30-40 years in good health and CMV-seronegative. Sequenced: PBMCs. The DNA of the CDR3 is TGCGCCAGCAGCCAAAATAGGGGACTCATAGGTGACTGGTCACCCCTCCACTTT. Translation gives CASSQNRGLIGDWSPLHF.